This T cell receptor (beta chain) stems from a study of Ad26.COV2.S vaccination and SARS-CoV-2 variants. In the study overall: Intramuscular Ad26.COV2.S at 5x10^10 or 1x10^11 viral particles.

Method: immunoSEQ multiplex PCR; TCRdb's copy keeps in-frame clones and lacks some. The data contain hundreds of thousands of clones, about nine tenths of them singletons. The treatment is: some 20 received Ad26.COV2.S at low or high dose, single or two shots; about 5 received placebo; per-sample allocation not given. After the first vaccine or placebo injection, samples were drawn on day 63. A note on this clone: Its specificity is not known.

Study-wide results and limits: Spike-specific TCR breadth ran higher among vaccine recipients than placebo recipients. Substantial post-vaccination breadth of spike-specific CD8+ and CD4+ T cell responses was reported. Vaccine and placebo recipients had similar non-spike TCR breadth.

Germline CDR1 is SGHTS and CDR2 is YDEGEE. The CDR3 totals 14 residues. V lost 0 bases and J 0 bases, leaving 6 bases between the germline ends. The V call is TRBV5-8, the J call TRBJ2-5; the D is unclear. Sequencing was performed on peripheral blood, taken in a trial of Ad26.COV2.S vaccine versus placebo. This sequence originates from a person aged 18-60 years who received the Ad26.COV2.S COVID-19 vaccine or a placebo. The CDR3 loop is CASSLEANQETQYF. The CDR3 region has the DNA TGTGCCAGCAGCTTGGAGGCTAACCAAGAGACCCAGTACTTC.